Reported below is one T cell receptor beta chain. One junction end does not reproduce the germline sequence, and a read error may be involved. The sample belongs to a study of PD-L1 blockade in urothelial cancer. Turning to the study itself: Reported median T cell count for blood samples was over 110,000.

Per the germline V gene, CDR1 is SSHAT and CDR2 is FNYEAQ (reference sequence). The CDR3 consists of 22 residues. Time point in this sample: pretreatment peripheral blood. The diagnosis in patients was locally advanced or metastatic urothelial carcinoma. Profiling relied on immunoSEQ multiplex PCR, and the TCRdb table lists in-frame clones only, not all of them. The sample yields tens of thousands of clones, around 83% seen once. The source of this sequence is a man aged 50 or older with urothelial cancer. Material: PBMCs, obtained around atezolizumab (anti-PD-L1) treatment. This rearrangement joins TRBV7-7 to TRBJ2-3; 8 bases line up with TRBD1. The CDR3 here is CASSLGLPIGDRTGSTTDTQYF. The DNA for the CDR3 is TGTGCTAGCAGCTTAGGACTCCCTATAGGGGACAGGACTGGATCCACCACAGATACGCAGTATTTT.